This TCR beta chain was recorded in a study of blood T cell repertoires in COVID-19. Study-level information: Sites across the United States, Italy and Spain contributed samples from acute and convalescent COVID-19. The analysed material was cDNA or gDNA that came from T cells, B-cell-depleted T cells, or PBMCs.

This CDR3 spans 15 amino acids. The germline CDR1 and CDR2 sequences are LNHNV and YYDKDF (reference sequence). Between the trimmed V and J ends, which lost 0 bases and 4 bases, there was a span of 12 bases. Per the authors' pipeline: Reference gene primer amplification gave estimated nucleated cell counts. Assay used: immunoSEQ multiplex PCR; TCRdb lists only in-frame clones, some missing. V and J calls and clone size are those listed in that table; D and trimming were worked out from the DNA. The sample carries around 620,000 clones, over 80% recorded once. The specimen sequenced was peripheral blood. This receptor was obtained from a woman between 18 and 29 years old with acute or convalescent COVID-19. The rearrangement links TRBV15 to TRBJ1-2, with D hard to call. The CDR3 DNA reads as TGTGCCACCAGCAGAGATAATGGGAGGACCTATGGCTACACCTTC. Amino acid sequence: CATSRDNGRTYGYTF.